These T cell receptor beta chains were read from a single sample in a study of cytomegalovirus exposure and HLA in healthy donors. The protocol was immunoSEQ multiplex PCR, while the TCRdb copy is restricted to in-frame clones and leaves out a portion. The sample contains 200,000 to 250,000 clones, around 87% of which appear only once. What was sequenced was PBMCs. These receptors were taken from a woman aged 18-29 years in good health and CMV-seropositive. CDR3s include the opening cysteine and the closing phenylalanine or tryptophan. Each record gives: J gene, clone size, D gene, V gene, CDR3 protein, CDR3 DNA. D genes are given only for firm matches. Expanded clones are given a class, and other clones once, few, many or no size at all.

TRBJ2-7	NA	NA	TRBV28	CASRLSMGRSYEQYF	TGTGCCAGCAGACTAAGTATGGGGCGCTCCTACGAGCAGTACTTC
TRBJ2-5	NA	TRBD1	TRBV28	CASSPGTGWKTQYF	TGTGCCAGCAGCCCAGGGACAGGCTGGAAGACCCAGTACTTC
TRBJ1-3	NA	TRBD1	TRBV6-1	CASSGTGDTIYF	TGTGCCAGCAGTGGGACAGGCGACACCATATATTTT
TRBJ1-2	NA	TRBD1	TRBV2	CASSEVQGALANYGYTF	TGTGCCAGCAGTGAAGTACAGGGGGCGCTGGCTAACTATGGCTACACCTTC
TRBJ2-6	NA	TRBD1	TRBV30	CAWSTGAGANVLTF	TGTGCCTGGAGCACAGGGGCTGGGGCCAACGTCCTGACTTTC
TRBJ2-5	NA	NA	TRBV27	CASSLSPSGEAGETQYF	TGTGCCAGCAGTTTATCCCCCTCGGGGGAAGCGGGAGAGACCCAGTACTTC
TRBJ1-1	NA	NA	TRBV5-8	CASSLWTTGLNTEAFF	TGTGCCAGCAGCTTGTGGACGACAGGATTAAACACTGAAGCTTTCTTT
TRBJ2-7	NA	TRBD2	TRBV2	CASSEAGLAGRQYF	TGTGCCAGCAGTGAAGCGGGGCTAGCGGGCCGTCAGTACTTC
TRBJ2-7	once	TRBD2	TRBV15	CATSSRTSDYEQYF	TGTGCCACCAGCTCAAGGACTAGCGATTACGAGCAGTACTTC
TRBJ2-1	NA	TRBD2	TRBV5-1	CASSGGLAESYNEQFF	TGCGCCAGCAGCGGAGGGCTAGCGGAGTCCTACAATGAGCAGTTCTTC
TRBJ1-2	NA	NA	TRBV6-1	CASSGRNYGYTF	TGTGCCAGCAGTGGGCGGAACTATGGCTACACCTTC
TRBJ1-2	NA	TRBD1	TRBV9	CASSALSDRVSIF	TGTGCCAGCAGCGCACTGTCTGACAGGGTTAGCATCTTC
TRBJ2-5	NA	TRBD2	TRBV7-8	CASSLALRTSGQETQYF	TGTGCCAGCAGCTTAGCGCTAAGGACTAGCGGCCAAGAGACCCAGTACTTC
TRBJ2-1	NA	NA	TRBV27	CASSLPGLKQFF	TGTGCCAGCAGTCTGCCCGGACTCAAGCAGTTCTTC
TRBJ2-1	NA	NA	TRBV2	CASSAHYNEQFF	TGTGCCAGCAGTGCCCACTACAATGAGCAGTTCTTC
TRBJ1-4	NA	NA	TRBV6-1	CASSGRGEKLFF	TGTGCCAGCAGTGGTAGGGGGGAAAAACTGTTTTTT
TRBJ2-7	NA	NA	TRBV6-1	CASSDWSAIAQYF	TGTGCCAGCAGTGATTGGTCTGCTATTGCGCAGTACTTC
TRBJ2-2	NA	TRBD2	TRBV5-1	CASSQRTSGRAGGDTGELFF	TGCGCCAGCAGCCAACGGACTAGCGGGAGGGCCGGGGGGGACACCGGGGAGCTGTTTTTT
TRBJ2-7	NA	TRBD1	TRBV6-1	CASSLRTSGGEQYF	TGTGCCAGCAGTCTCCGAACATCAGGGGGCGAGCAGTACTTC
TRBJ2-1	once	NA	TRBV6-1	CARGSVDEQFF	TGTGCCCGTGGCAGCGTCGATGAGCAGTTCTTC
TRBJ2-2	NA	TRBD1	TRBV4-1	CASSLRGGQGFPGELFF	TGCGCCAGCAGCCTAAGAGGGGGACAGGGTTTTCCCGGGGAGCTGTTTTTT
TRBJ2-1	NA	NA	TRBV6-5	CASIGENEQFF	TGTGCCAGCATCGGGGAGAATGAGCAGTTCTTC
TRBJ1-5	NA	NA	TRBV30	CAWSSEVANHQPQHF	TGTGCCTGGAGCTCAGAGGTGGCTAACCATCAGCCCCAGCATTTT
TRBJ2-7	NA	NA	TRBV5-1	CASSPRSSYEQYF	TGCGCCAGCAGCCCCCGGAGCTCCTACGAGCAGTACTTC